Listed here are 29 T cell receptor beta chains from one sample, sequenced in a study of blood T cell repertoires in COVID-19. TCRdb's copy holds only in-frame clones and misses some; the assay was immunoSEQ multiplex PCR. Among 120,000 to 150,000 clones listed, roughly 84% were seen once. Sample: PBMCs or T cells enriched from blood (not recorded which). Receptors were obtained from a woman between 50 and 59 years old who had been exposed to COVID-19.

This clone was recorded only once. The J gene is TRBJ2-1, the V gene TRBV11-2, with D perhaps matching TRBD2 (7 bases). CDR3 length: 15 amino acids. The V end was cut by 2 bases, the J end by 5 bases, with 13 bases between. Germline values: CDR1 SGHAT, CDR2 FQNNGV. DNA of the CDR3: TGTGCCAGCAGCTTAAGCGCGGGGGCCCACAATGAGCAGTTCTTC. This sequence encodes CASSLSAGAHNEQFF.

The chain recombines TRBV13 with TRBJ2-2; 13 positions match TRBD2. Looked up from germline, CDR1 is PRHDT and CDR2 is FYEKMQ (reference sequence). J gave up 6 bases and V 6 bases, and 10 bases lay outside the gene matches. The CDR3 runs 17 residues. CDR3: CASRRRETSGRSGELFF. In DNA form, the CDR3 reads TGTGCCAGCAGACGGCGGGAGACTAGCGGGAGGTCCGGGGAGCTGTTTTTT.

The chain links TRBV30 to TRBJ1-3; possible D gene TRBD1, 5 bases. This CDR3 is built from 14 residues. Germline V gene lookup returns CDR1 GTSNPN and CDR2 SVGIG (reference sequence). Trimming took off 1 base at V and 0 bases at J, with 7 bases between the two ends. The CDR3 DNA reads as TGTGCCTGGAGTGAAGGGGCCTCTGGAAACACCATATATTTT. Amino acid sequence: CAWSEGASGNTIYF.

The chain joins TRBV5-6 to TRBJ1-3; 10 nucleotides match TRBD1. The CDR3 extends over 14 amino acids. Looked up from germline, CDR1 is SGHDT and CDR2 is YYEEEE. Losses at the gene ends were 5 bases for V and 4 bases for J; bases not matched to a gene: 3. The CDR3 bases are TGTGCCAGCAGAGGGACAGGGGTAGGAAACACCATATATTTT. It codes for CASRGTGVGNTIYF.

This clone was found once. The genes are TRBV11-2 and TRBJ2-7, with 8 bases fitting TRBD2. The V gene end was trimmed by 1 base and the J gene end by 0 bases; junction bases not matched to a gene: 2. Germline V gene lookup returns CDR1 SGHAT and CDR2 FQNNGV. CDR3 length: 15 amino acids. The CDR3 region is CASSLAGGSSYEQYF. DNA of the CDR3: TGTGCCAGCAGCTTAGCGGGGGGGAGCTCCTACGAGCAGTACTTC.

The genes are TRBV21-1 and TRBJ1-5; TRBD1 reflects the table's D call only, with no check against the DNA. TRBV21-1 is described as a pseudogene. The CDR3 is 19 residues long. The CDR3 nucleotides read TGTGCCAGCAGCAATTTGGACAGGGACTCAGCAATCGGCAATCAGCCCCAGCATTTT. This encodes CASSNLDRDSAIGNQPQHF.

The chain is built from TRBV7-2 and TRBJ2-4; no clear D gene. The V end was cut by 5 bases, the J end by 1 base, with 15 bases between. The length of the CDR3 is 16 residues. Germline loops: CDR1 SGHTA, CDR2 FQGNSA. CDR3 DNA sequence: TGTGCCAGCAGCGTCGGTCCCCCGTGGGCCAAAAACATTCAGTACTTC. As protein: CASSVGPPWAKNIQYF.

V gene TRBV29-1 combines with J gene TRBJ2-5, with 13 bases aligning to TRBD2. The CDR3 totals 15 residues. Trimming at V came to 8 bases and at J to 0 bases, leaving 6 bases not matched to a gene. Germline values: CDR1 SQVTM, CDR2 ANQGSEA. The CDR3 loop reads CSSGTSGVYQETQYF. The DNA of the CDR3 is TGCAGCTCTGGGACTAGCGGGGTGTACCAAGAGACCCAGTACTTC.

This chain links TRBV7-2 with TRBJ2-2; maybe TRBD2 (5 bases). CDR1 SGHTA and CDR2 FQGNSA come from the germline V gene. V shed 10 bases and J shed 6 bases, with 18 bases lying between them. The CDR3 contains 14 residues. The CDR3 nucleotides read TGTGCCACCCCAGATCGGGGTCCGGCCGGGGAGCTGTTTTTT. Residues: CATPDRGPAGELFF.

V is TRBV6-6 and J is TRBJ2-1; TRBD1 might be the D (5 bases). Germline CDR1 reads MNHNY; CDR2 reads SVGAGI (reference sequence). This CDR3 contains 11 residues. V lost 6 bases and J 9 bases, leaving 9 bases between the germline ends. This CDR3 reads CASRQVGEQFF. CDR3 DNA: TGTGCCAGCAGACAGGTGGGTGAGCAGTTCTTC.

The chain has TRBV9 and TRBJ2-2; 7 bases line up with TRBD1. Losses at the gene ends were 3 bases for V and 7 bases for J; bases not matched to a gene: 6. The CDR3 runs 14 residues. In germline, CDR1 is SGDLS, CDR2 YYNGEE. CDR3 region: CASSARGQHGELFF. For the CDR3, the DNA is TGTGCCAGCAGCGCCCGGGGACAGCACGGGGAGCTGTTTTTT.

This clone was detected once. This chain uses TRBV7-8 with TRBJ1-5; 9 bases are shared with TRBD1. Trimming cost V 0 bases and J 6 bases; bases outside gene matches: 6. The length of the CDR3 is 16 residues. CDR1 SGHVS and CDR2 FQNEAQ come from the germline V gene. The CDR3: CASSLALGQGAQPQHF. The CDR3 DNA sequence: TGTGCCAGCAGCTTAGCTTTGGGACAGGGTGCTCAGCCCCAGCATTTT.

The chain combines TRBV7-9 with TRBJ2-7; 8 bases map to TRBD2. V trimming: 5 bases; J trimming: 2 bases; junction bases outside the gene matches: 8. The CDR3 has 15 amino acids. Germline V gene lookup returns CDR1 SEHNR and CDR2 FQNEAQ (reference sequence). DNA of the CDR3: TGTGCCAGCAGCCACACTAGCGGAGGGGCCTACGAGCAGTACTTC. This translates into CASSHTSGGAYEQYF.

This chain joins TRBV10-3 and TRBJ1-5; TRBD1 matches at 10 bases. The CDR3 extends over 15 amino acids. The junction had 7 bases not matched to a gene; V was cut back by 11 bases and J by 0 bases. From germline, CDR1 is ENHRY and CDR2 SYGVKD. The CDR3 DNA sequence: TGTGCCTCCGGGACAGGGGTTGATAGCAATCAGCCCCAGCATTTT. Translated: CASGTGVDSNQPQHF.

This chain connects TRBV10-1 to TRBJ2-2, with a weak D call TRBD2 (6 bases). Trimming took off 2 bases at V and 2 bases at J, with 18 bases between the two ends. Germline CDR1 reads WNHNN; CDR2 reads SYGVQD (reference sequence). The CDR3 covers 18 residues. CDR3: CASSERLFGGFNTGELFF. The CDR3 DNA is TGCGCCAGCAGTGAGCGTCTTTTTGGAGGGTTTAACACCGGGGAGCTGTTTTTT.

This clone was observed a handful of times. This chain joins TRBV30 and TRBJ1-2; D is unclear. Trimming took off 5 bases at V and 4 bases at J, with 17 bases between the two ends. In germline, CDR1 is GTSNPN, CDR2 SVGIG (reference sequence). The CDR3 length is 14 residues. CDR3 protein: CAWDGLFGIYGYTF. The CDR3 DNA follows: TGTGCCTGGGATGGCCTCTTCGGGATCTATGGCTACACCTTC.

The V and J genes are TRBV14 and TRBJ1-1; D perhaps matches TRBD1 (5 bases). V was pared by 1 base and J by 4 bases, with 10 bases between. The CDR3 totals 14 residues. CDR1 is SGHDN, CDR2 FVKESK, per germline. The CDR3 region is CASSQATGGTEAFF. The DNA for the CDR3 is TGTGCCAGCAGCCAAGCCACCGGGGGCACTGAAGCTTTCTTT.

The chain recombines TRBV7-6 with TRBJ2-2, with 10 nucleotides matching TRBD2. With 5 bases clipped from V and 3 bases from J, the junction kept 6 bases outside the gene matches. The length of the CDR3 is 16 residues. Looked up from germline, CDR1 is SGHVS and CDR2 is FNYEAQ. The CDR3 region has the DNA TGTGCCAGCAGCCCGAGCGGGAGGGCCTACACCGGGGAGCTGTTTTTT. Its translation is CASSPSGRAYTGELFF. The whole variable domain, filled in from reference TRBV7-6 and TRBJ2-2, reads GAGVSQSPRYKVTKRGQDVALRCDPISGHVSLYWYRQALGQGPEFLTYFNYEAQQDKSGLPNDRFSAERPEGSISTLTIQRTEQRDSAMYRCASSPSGRAYTGELFFGEGSRLTVL.

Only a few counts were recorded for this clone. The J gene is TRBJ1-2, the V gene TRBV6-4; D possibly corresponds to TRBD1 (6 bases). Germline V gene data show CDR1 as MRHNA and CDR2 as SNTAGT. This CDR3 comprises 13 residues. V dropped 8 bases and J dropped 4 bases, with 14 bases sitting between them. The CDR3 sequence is CASSAGAGYGYTF. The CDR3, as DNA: TGTGCCAGCTCCGCAGGGGCAGGCTATGGCTACACCTTC.

This CDR3 is CASSDGGTGSHEQYF. CDR3 bases: TGCGCCAGCAGTGACGGAGGGACAGGGTCCCACGAGCAGTACTTC. The rearrangement joins TRBV10-2 to TRBJ2-7; 9 bases are shared with TRBD1. CDR3 length: 15 residues. J lost 5 bases, V lost 3 bases, and 8 bases had no gene match. From germline, CDR1 is WSHSY and CDR2 SAAADI.

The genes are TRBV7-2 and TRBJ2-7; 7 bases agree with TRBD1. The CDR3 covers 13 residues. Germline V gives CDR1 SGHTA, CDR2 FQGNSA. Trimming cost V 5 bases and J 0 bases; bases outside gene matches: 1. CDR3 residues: CASSRDSSYEQYF. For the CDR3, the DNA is TGTGCCAGCAGCCGGGACAGCTCCTACGAGCAGTACTTC.

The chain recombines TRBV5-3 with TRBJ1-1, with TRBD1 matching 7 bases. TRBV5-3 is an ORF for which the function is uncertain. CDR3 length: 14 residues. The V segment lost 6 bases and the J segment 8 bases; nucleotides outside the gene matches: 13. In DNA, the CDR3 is TGTGCCAGAAACCACCATGGAGGGACAGCAGAAGCTTTCTTT. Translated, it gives CARNHHGGTAEAFF.

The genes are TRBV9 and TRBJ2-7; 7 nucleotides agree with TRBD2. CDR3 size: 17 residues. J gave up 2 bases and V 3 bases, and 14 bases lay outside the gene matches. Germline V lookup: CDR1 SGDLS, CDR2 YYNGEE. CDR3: CASSAGPGTTPAYEQYF. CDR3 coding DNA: TGTGCCAGCAGCGCCGGACCCGGGACTACCCCGGCCTACGAGCAGTACTTC.

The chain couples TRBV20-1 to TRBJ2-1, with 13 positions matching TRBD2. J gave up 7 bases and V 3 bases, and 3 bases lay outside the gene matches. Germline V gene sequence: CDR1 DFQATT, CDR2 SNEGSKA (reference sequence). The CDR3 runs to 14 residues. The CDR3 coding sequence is TGCAGTGCTAGTAGGACTAGCGGGAGTAATGAGCAGTTCTTC. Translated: CSASRTSGSNEQFF.

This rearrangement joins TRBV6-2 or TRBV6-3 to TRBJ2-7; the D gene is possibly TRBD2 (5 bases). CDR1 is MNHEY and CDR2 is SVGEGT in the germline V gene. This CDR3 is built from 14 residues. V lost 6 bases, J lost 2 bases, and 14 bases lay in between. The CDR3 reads CASSLSGSTYEQYF. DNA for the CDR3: TGTGCCAGCAGCCTCAGTGGGAGTACCTACGAGCAGTACTTC.

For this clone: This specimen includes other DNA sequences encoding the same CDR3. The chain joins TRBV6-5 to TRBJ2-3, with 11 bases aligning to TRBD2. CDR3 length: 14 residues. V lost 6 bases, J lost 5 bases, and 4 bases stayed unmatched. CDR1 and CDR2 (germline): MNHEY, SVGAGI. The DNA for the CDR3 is TGTGCCAGCAGAAGGCTAGCGGGGGGAGATACGCAGTATTTT. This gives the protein CASRRLAGGDTQYF.

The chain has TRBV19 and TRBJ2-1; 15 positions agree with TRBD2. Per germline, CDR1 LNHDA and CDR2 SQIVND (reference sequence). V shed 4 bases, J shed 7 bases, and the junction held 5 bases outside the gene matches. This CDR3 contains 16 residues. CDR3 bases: TGTGCCAGTAGTAAATGGACTAGCGGGAGGGGGAATGAGCAGTTCTTC. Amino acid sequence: CASSKWTSGRGNEQFF.

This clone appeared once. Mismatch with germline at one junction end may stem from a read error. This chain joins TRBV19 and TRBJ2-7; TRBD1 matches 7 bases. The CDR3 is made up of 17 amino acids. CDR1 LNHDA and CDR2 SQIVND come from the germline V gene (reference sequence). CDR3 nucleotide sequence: TGTGCCAGCAGTATCGGCCCAGGGGGTGCCTCCTCCTACGAGCAGTACTTC. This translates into CASSIGPGGASSYEQYF.

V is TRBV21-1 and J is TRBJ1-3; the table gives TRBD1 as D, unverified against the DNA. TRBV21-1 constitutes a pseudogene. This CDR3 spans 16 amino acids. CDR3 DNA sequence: TGTGCCAGCAGCAAGCCAAACAGGGGGCTTGGAAACACCATATATTTT. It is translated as CASSKPNRGLGNTIYF.